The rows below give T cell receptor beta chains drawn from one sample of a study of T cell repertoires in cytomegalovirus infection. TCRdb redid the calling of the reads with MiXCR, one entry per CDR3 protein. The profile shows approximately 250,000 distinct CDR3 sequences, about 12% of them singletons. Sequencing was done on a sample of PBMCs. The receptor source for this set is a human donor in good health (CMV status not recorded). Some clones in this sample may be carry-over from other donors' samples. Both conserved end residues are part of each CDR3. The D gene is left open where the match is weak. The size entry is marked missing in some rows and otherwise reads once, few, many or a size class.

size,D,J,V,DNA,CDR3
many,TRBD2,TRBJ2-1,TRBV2,TGTGCCAGGGGACTAGCGGGAACCAATGAGCAGTTCTTC,CARGLAGTNEQFF
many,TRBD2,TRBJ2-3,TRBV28,TGTGCCAGCAGTTTTTTAGCGGGGGGTAGCACAGATACGCAGTATTTT,CASSFLAGGSTDTQYF
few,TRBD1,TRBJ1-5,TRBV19,TGTGCCGGTGGGGGGGGCAGGGGGCGCAATCAGCCCCAGCATTTT,CAGGGGRGRNQPQHF
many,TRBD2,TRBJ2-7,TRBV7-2,TGTGCCAGCACCTTAGCGGGAGGTGTCGAGCAGTACTTC,CASTLAGGVEQYF
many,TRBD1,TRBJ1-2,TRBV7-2,TGTGCCAGCAGCTTAGAAGGGACAGGGTATGGCTACACCTTC,CASSLEGTGYGYTF
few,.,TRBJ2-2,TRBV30,TGTGCCTGGAGTAGGGTTCGGCAGGGCGACACCGGGGAGCTGTTTTTT,CAWSRVRQGDTGELFF
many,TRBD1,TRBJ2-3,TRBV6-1,TGTGCCAGCAGCGCGGCCGGGACAGGGGGCGAGTATTTT,CASSAAGTGGEYF
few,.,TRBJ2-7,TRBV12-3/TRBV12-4,TGTGCCAGCCAAACGACGACAGGCTCCTACGAGCAGTACTTC,CASQTTTGSYEQYF
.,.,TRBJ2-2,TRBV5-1,TGCGCCAGCAGCTTGGTGACGAACACCGGGGAGCTGTTTTTT,CASSLVTNTGELFF
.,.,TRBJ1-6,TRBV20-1,TGCAGTGCTAGTCCAGGGAGCCTGAGTAATTCACCCCTCCACTTT,CSASPGSLSNSPLHF
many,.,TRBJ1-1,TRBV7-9,TGTGCCAGCAGCCGCCAGGCGTATGACACTGAAGCTTTCTTT,CASSRQAYDTEAFF
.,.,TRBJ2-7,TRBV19,TGTGCCAGTAGTATAAACGAGGGCTACGAGCAGTACTTC,CASSINEGYEQYF
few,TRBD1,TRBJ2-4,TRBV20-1,TGCAGTGCTGGGACAGGGCTAGCCAAAAACATTCAGTACTTC,CSAGTGLAKNIQYF
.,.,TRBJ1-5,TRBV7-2,TGTGCCAGCAGCTTAGGTCGGAATAGCAATCAGCCCCAGCATTTT,CASSLGRNSNQPQHF
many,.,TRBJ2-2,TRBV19,TGTGCCAGTAGTTCCCGGGACGGATACACCGGGGAGCTGTTTTTT,CASSSRDGYTGELFF
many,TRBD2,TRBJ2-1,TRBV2,TGTGCCAGCAGTGGTCGCGGTCTAGCGGGGGGGTTGGCCTACAATGAGCAGTTCTTC,CASSGRGLAGGLAYNEQFF
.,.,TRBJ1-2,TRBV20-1,TGCAGTGCTAGGGGCGGGTCCTATGGCTACACCTTC,CSARGGSYGYTF
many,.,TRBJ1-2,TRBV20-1,TGCAGTGCTAGCGCCAACCGACCCGGGGGCGATGGCTACACCTTC,CSASANRPGGDGYTF
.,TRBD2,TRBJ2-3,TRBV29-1,TGCATGGCGGGAGGGGACGGGGCATCGCAGTATTTT,CMAGGDGASQYF
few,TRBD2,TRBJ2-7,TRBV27,TGTGCCAGCAGTCCCGGACTAGCGGGGGTCAGCTACGAGCAGTACTTC,CASSPGLAGVSYEQYF
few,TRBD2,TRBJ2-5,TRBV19,TGTGCCAGTAGTACACCCGGGAGGGCCAGGGAGACCCAGTACTTC,CASSTPGRARETQYF
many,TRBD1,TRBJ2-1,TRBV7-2,TGTGCCAGCAGCCGCGACGGGACAGGGGTAAGACAGTTCTTC,CASSRDGTGVRQFF
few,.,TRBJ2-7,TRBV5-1,TGCGCCAGCAGCCGTACGGGGGGCTACTACGAGCAGTACTTC,CASSRTGGYYEQYF
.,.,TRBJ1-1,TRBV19,TGTGCCAGTAGTATTCAACGGGGCACTGAAGCTTTCTTT,CASSIQRGTEAFF
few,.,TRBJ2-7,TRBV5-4,TGTGCCAGCAGCTTCGGAGGGGGGGCTGGTTACGAGCAGTACTTC,CASSFGGGAGYEQYF
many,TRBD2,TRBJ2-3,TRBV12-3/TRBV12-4,TGTGCCAGCAGTTTTCGCGGGGGGAGCACAGATACGCAGTATTTT,CASSFRGGSTDTQYF
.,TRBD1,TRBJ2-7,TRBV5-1,TGCGCCAGCAGCCCAGGGACAGTTTTTTCCTACGAGCAGTACTTC,CASSPGTVFSYEQYF
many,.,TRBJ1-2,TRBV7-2,TGTGCCAGCAGCTTAGGCCCCGGACAGTTCGATGGCTACACCTTC,CASSLGPGQFDGYTF
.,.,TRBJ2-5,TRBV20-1,TGCAGTGCTCCAATGGGAACCCAAGAGACCCAGTACTTC,CSAPMGTQETQYF
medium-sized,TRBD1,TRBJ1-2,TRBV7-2,TGTGCCAGCAGCCCACACAGGGGGCAAGGCTATGGCTACACCTTC,CASSPHRGQGYGYTF
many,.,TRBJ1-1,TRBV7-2,TGTGCCAGCAGCACCTGGGAGTTCGAAGCTTTCTTT,CASSTWEFEAFF
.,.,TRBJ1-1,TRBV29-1,TGCAGGGGGGGCGGGGAGACTGAAGCTTTCTTT,CRGGGETEAFF
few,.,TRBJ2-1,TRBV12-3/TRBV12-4,TGTGCCAGCAGTTTTTCGGCGGGTAGCAGGCATGAGCAGTTCTTC,CASSFSAGSRHEQFF
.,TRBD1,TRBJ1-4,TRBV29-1,TGCAGCGTTGAAAAAGCGGACAGGGGGCCGGAAAAACTGTTTTTT,CSVEKADRGPEKLFF
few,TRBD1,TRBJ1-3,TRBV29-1,TGCAGCGTGTCAGGGACAGGGGGAAACACCATATATTTT,CSVSGTGGNTIYF
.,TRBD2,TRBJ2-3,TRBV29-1,TGCAGCGTTGAAGATCGGCTAGCGGGAGTGGCAGATACGCAGTATTTT,CSVEDRLAGVADTQYF
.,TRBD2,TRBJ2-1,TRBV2,TGTGCCAGCAGTGAAAGCAGGACTAGCGTCACCAATGAGCAGTTCTTC,CASSESRTSVTNEQFF
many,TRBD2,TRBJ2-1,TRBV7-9,TGTGCCAGCAGCTTAGCGACGACTAGCGGTTACAATGAGCAGTTCTTC,CASSLATTSGYNEQFF
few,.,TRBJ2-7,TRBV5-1,TGCGCCAGCAGCTTGGAAGGGAGGTCAACCTACGAGCAGTACTTC,CASSLEGRSTYEQYF